This paragraph reports one T cell receptor beta chain. What it binds is not known. This CDR3 has 16 amino acids. V dropped 5 bases and J dropped 3; count of bases not matched to a gene: 11. In germline, CDR1 is SGHAT, CDR2 FQNNGV. A roughly 130-subject validation cohort, separate from the approximately 610-subject first cohort, supplied the donors. Generated by immunoSEQ multiplex PCR, the TCRdb table keeps only in-frame clones and is missing some. The sample lists some 160,000 clones; 85% to 90% were seen once. The data derive from a study of cytomegalovirus exposure and HLA in healthy donors. Overall study results and limits: Reports described diagnosis of cytomegalovirus status by the classifier as highly specific and sensitive. Specificity of a few CMV-associated chains for CMV antigens was verified in vitro. Some TCR beta chains (about 170 of them) were listed as cytomegalovirus-associated.

The chain recombines TRBV11-2 with TRBJ2-5, with TRBD2 matching 8 bases. The source of this sequence is a man younger than 30 in good health and CMV-seronegative. The specimen was PBMCs. For the CDR3, the DNA is TGTGCCAGCAGCCCGGGGGGCGGGGGGCTGGAAGAGACCCAGTACTTC. It specifies CASSPGGGGLEETQYF.